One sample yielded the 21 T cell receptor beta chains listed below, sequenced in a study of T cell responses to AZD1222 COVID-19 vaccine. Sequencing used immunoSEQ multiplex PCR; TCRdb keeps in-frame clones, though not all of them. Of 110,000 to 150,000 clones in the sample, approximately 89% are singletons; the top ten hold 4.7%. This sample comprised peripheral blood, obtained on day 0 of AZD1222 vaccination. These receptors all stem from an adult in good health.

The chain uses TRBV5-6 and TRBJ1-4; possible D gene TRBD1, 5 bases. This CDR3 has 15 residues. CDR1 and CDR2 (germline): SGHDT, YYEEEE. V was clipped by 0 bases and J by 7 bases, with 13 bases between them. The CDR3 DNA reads TGTGCCAGCAGCTTGGGGCAGGGTCTCGGTGAAAAACTGTTTTTT. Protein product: CASSLGQGLGEKLFF.

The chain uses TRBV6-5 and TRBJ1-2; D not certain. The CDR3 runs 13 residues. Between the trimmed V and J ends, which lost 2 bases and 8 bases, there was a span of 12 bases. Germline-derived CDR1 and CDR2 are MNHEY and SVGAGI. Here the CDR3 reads CASSYGPREGYTF. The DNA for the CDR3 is TGTGCCAGCAGTTACGGTCCCCGCGAGGGCTACACCTTC.

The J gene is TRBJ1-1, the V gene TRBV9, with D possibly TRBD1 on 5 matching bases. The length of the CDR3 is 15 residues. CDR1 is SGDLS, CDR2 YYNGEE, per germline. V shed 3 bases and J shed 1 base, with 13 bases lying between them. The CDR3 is CASSATGARNTEAFF. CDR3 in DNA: TGTGCCAGCAGCGCCACTGGGGCCCGGAACACTGAAGCTTTCTTT.

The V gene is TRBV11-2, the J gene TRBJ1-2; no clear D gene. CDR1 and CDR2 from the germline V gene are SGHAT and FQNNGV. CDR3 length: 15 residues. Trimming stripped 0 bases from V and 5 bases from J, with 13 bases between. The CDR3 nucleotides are TGTGCCAGCAGCTTAGAGTCCAGGCCCGCGTATGGCTACACCTTC. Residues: CASSLESRPAYGYTF. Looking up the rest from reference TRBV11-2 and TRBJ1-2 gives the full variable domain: EAGVAQSPRYKIIEKRQSVAFWCNPISGHATLYWYQQILGQGPKLLIQFQNNGVVDDSQLPKDRFSAERLKGVDSTLKIQPAKLEDSAVYLCASSLESRPAYGYTFGSGTRLTVV.

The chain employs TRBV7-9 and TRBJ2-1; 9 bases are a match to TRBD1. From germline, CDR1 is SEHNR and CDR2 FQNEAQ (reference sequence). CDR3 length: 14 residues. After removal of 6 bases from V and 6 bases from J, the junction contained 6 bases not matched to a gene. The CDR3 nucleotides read TGTGCCAGCAGTCCGGGACAGGGCCCCAATGAGCAGTTCTTC. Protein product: CASSPGQGPNEQFF.

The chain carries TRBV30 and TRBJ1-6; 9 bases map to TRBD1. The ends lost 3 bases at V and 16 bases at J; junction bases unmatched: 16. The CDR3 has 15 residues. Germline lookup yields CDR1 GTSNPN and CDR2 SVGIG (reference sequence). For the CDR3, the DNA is TGTGCCTGGAGGGCCCGGGACAGGGTACTGCACCATCTCCACTTT. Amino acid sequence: CAWRARDRVLHHLHF.

The CDR3 region is CASSPTSTSTDTQYF. CDR3 nucleotides: TGTGCCAGCAGCCCGACTAGCACTAGCACAGATACGCAGTATTTT. This chain connects TRBV3-1 (or the pseudogene TRBV3-2) to TRBJ2-3; the match to TRBD2 covers 7 bases. V shed 4 bases, J shed 0 bases, and the junction held 4 bases outside the gene matches. The CDR3 contains 15 residues. In germline, CDR1 is LGHDT, CDR2 YNNKEL (reference sequence).

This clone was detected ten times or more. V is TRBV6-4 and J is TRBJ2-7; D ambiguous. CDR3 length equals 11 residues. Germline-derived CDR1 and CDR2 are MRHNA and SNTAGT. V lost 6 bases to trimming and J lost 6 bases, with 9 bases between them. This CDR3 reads CASSPRCEQYF. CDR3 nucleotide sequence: TGTGCCAGCAGCCCCAGGTGCGAGCAGTACTTC.

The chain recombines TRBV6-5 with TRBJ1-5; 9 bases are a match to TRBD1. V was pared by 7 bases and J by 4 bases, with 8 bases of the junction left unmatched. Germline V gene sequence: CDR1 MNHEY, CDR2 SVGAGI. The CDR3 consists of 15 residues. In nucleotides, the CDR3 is TGTGCCAGCACATTGGGACAGGGCGGGAATCAGCCCCAGCATTTT. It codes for CASTLGQGGNQPQHF.

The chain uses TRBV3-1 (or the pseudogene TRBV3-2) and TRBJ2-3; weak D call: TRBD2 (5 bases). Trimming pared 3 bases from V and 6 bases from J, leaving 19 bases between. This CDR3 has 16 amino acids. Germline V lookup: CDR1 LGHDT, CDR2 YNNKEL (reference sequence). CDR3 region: CASSHLGGSGSDTQYF. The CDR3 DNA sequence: TGTGCCAGCAGCCACTTAGGAGGTTCGGGGTCCGATACGCAGTATTTT.

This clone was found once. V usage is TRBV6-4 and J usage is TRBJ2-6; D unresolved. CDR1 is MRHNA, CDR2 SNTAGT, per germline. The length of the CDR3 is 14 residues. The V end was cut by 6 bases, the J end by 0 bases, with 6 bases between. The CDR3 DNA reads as TGTGCCAGCAGCCCGAGCTCTGGGGCCAACGTCCTGACTTTC. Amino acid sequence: CASSPSSGANVLTF.

The CDR3 DNA reads as TGTGCCACCAGCAGGGGTACAGGGGGCGCTTATGGCTACACCTTC. Translation gives CATSRGTGGAYGYTF. The rearrangement links TRBV15 to TRBJ1-2; the match to TRBD1 covers 9 bases. After removal of 3 bases from V and 5 bases from J, the junction contained 7 bases not matched to a gene. This CDR3 has 15 residues. Per germline, CDR1 LNHNV and CDR2 YYDKDF (reference sequence).

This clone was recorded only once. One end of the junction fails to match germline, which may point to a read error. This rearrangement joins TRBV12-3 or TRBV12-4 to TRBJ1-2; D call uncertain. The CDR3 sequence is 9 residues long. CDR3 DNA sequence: TGTGCCAGCGGAATAGAGAGCCACTTC. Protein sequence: CASGIESHF.

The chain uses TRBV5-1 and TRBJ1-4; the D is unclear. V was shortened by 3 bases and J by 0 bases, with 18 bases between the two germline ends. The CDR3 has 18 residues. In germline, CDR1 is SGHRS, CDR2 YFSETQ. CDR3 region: CASSWTGKDYATNEKLFF. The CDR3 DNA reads TGCGCCAGCAGCTGGACCGGGAAGGATTATGCAACTAATGAAAAACTGTTTTTT.

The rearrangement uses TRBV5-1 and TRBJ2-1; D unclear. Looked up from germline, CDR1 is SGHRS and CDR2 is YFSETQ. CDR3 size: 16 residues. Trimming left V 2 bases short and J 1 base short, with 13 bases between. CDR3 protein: CASSLGGTQSYNEQFF. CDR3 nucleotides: TGCGCCAGCAGCTTAGGCGGCACCCAGTCCTACAATGAGCAGTTCTTC.

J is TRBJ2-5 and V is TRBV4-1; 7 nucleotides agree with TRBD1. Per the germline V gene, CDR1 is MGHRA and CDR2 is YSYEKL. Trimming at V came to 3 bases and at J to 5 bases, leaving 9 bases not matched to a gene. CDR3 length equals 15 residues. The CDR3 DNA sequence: TGCGCCAGCAGCCACCCCGTGGGCAGGGGGGAGACCCAGTACTTC. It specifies CASSHPVGRGETQYF.

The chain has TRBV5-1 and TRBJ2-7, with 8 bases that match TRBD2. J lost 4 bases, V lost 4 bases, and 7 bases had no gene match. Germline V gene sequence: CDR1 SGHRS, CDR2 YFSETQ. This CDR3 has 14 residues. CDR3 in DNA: TGCGCCAGCAGCCCCGGGGGGGGCGGATACGAGCAGTACTTC. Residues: CASSPGGGGYEQYF.

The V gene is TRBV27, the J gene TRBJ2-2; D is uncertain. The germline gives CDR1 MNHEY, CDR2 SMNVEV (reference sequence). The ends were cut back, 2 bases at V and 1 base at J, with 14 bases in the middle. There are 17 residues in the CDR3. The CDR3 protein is CASSLRGYSVNTGELFF. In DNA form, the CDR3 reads TGTGCCAGCAGTTTAAGAGGATACAGTGTGAACACCGGGGAGCTGTTTTTT.

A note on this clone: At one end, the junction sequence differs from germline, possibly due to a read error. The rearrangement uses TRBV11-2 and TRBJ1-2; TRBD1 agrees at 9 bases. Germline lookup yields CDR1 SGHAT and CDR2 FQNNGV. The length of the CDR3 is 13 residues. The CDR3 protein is CASSLDRDRATSF. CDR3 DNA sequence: TGTGCCAGCAGCTTAGATCGGGACAGGGCGACCTCCTTC. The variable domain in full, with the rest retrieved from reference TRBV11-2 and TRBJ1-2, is EAGVAQSPRYKIIEKRQSVAFWCNPISGHATLYWYQQILGQGPKLLIQFQNNGVVDDSQLPKDRFSAERLKGVDSTLKIQPAKLEDSAVYLCASSLDRDRATSFGSGTRLTVV.

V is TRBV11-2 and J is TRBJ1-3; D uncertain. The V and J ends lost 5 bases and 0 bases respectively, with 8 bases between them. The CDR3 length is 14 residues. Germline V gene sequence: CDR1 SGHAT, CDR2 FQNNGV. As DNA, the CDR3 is TGTGCCAGCAGCCCTGGAATCTCTGGAAACACCATATATTTT. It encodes CASSPGISGNTIYF.

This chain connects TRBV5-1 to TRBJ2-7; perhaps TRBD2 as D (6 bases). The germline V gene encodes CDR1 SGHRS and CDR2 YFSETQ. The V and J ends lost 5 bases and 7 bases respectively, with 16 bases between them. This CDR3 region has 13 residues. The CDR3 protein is CASSFRERGEQYF. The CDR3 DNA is TGCGCCAGCAGTTTCCGGGAGCGAGGAGAGCAGTACTTC.